Listed below are T cell receptor beta chains from one sample, sequenced in a study of shared clonotypes between healthy human individuals. Only in-frame clones appear in the TCRdb table, and some are missing; sequencing was by immunoSEQ multiplex PCR. The sample lists around 2.1 million clones, approximately 94% seen once, with 0.1% to 0.15% in the top ten. The sample was naive CD4+ T cells sorted from blood. The receptors shown here come from a young man in good health. The CDR3 runs from the conserved cysteine through the conserved F or W. Only part of the rows carry a size: once, few, many, or a class if the clone is expanded.

j_gene: TRBJ2-2; len: 14; v_gene: TRBV19; abundance: .; CDR3aa: CASNRGMGTGELFF
j_gene: TRBJ1-2; len: 14; v_gene: TRBV4-3; abundance: once; CDR3aa: CASSHTVRNYGYTF
j_gene: TRBJ2-1; len: 15; v_gene: TRBV7-3; abundance: .; CDR3aa: CASSFTGTTYNEQFF
j_gene: TRBJ1-2; len: 11; v_gene: TRBV6-5; abundance: .; CDR3aa: CASGGQRGYTF
j_gene: TRBJ1-2; len: 14; v_gene: TRBV6-1; abundance: .; CDR3aa: CASSRVGDADGYTF
j_gene: TRBJ2-3; len: 14; v_gene: TRBV5-1; abundance: .; CDR3aa: CASSLAGGRDTQYF
j_gene: TRBJ2-3; len: 16; v_gene: TRBV19; abundance: .; CDR3aa: CASSVNRVSGTDTQYF
j_gene: TRBJ1-2; len: 15; v_gene: TRBV5-1; abundance: .; CDR3aa: CASSSGTGSLNGYTF
j_gene: TRBJ2-5; len: 14; v_gene: TRBV10-2; abundance: .; CDR3aa: CASSGRLVLETQYF
j_gene: TRBJ2-7; len: 12; v_gene: TRBV6-4; abundance: .; CDR3aa: CAGKHRLDEQYF
j_gene: TRBJ1-3; len: 16; v_gene: TRBV7-6; abundance: .; CDR3aa: CASSLTTDPSGNTIYF
j_gene: TRBJ1-6; len: 13; v_gene: TRBV7-6; abundance: .; CDR3aa: CASNRGHNSPLHF
j_gene: TRBJ2-7; len: 14; v_gene: TRBV9; abundance: once; CDR3aa: CASSPRQGAFEQYF
j_gene: TRBJ2-5; len: 14; v_gene: TRBV7-2; abundance: once; CDR3aa: CASSVSGSRETQYF
j_gene: TRBJ1-3; len: 15; v_gene: TRBV27; abundance: .; CDR3aa: CASISIGDSGNTIYF
j_gene: TRBJ2-1; len: 18; v_gene: TRBV5-4; abundance: .; CDR3aa: CASSPNWARGAAYNEQFF
j_gene: TRBJ2-3; len: 19; v_gene: TRBV4-1; abundance: .; CDR3aa: CASSHSGGARLKGTDTQYF
j_gene: TRBJ1-3; len: 15; v_gene: TRBV25-1; abundance: .; CDR3aa: CASSPIQGSGNTIYF
j_gene: TRBJ2-4; len: 13; v_gene: TRBV29-1; abundance: once; CDR3aa: CSVGVTGAGIQYF
j_gene: TRBJ1-6; len: 14; v_gene: TRBV18; abundance: .; CDR3aa: CASSRDRGPSPLHF
j_gene: TRBJ2-3; len: 17; v_gene: TRBV2; abundance: .; CDR3aa: CASKEDQRVFPPDTQYF
j_gene: TRBJ2-3; len: 14; v_gene: TRBV2; abundance: .; CDR3aa: CASTRNKLTDTQYF
j_gene: TRBJ2-5; len: 15; v_gene: TRBV7-9; abundance: once; CDR3aa: CASSLGSNGGETQYF
j_gene: TRBJ2-5; len: 16; v_gene: TRBV9; abundance: .; CDR3aa: CASSVGTTTIQETQYF
j_gene: TRBJ2-1; len: 16; v_gene: TRBV7-8; abundance: .; CDR3aa: CASSFWRGDPYNEQFF
j_gene: TRBJ1-1; len: 13; v_gene: TRBV9; abundance: .; CDR3aa: CASSGQVNTEAFF
j_gene: TRBJ1-5; len: 13; v_gene: TRBV19; abundance: .; CDR3aa: CASSIMGSQPQHF
j_gene: TRBJ2-7; len: 13; v_gene: TRBV21-1; abundance: .; CDR3aa: CASKVGAMNEQYF
j_gene: TRBJ2-3; len: 15; v_gene: TRBV7-8; abundance: .; CDR3aa: CASRRHRGITDTQYF
j_gene: TRBJ1-5; len: 16; v_gene: TRBV5-6; abundance: once; CDR3aa: CASSEMSQYSNQPQHF
j_gene: TRBJ2-5; len: 11; v_gene: TRBV2; abundance: .; CDR3aa: CASSAGGTQYF
j_gene: TRBJ2-5; len: 15; v_gene: TRBV5-1; abundance: .; CDR3aa: CASSLVLAGGETQYF
j_gene: TRBJ2-7; len: 13; v_gene: TRBV29-1; abundance: .; CDR3aa: CSVESGSSYEQYF
j_gene: TRBJ2-1; len: 15; v_gene: TRBV4-3; abundance: .; CDR3aa: CASSQVGLAGGEQFF
j_gene: TRBJ2-1; len: 15; v_gene: TRBV2; abundance: .; CDR3aa: CASRAWTSGANEQFF
j_gene: TRBJ2-7; len: 14; v_gene: TRBV30; abundance: .; CDR3aa: CAWSVAGPAYEQYF
j_gene: TRBJ1-5; len: 14; v_gene: TRBV7-9; abundance: .; CDR3aa: CASNRADSNQPQHF
j_gene: TRBJ1-1; len: 15; v_gene: TRBV30; abundance: .; CDR3aa: CAWSVRGTGRIVAFF
j_gene: TRBJ1-1; len: 14; v_gene: TRBV5-5; abundance: .; CDR3aa: CASSLAQGGTEAFF
j_gene: TRBJ2-7; len: 15; v_gene: TRBV5-1; abundance: once; CDR3aa: CASSLGSANSYEQYF
j_gene: TRBJ1-2; len: 11; v_gene: TRBV29-1; abundance: .; CDR3aa: CSVEPRVGYTF
j_gene: TRBJ2-5; len: 16; v_gene: TRBV7-6; abundance: .; CDR3aa: CASSFVAGGYSETQYF
j_gene: TRBJ2-3; len: 13; v_gene: TRBV18; abundance: once; CDR3aa: CASSGQGPDTQYF
j_gene: TRBJ2-1; len: 14; v_gene: TRBV11-2; abundance: once; CDR3aa: CASSFTTGINEQFF
j_gene: TRBJ2-5; len: 16; v_gene: TRBV5-1; abundance: .; CDR3aa: CASSLIPTGVQETQYF
j_gene: TRBJ2-7; len: 13; v_gene: TRBV6-5; abundance: .; CDR3aa: CASVGQGIYEQYF
j_gene: TRBJ1-1; len: 14; v_gene: TRBV7-9; abundance: .; CDR3aa: CATQLPSLNTEAFF